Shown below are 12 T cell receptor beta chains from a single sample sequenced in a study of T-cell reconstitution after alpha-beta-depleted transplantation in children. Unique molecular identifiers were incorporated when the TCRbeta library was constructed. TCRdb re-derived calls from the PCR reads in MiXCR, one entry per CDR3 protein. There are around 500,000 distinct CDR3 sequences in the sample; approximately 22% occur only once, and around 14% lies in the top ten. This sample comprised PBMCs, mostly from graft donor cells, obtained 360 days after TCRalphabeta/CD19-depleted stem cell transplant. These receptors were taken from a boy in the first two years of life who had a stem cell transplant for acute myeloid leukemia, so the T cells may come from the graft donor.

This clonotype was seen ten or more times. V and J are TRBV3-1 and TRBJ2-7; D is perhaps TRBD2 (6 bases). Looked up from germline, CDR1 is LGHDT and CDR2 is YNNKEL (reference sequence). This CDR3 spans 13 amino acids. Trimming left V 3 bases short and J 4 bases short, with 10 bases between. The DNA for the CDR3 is TGTGCCAGCAGCCAGGGACTTCGATACGAGCAGTACTTC. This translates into CASSQGLRYEQYF.

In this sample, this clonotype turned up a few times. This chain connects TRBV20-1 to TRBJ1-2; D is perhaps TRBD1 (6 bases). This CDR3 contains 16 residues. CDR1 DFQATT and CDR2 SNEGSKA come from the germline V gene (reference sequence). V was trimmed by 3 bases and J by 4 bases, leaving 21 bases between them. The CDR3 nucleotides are TGCAGTGCTAGTCGTTGGAATCGGGGGCCGCGCTATGGCTACACCTTC. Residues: CSASRWNRGPRYGYTF.

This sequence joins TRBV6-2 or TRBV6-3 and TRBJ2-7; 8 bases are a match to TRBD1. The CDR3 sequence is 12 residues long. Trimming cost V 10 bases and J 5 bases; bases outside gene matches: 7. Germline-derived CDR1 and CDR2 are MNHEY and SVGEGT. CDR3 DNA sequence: TGTGCCACCGGACAGGGTGCCCACGAGCAGTACTTC. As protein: CATGQGAHEQYF.

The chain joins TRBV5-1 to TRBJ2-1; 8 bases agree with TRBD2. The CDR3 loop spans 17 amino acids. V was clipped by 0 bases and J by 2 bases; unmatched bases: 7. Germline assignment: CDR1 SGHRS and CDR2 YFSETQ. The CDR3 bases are TGCGCCAGCAGCTTGGTCGGGGGGGCGATCCCCTACAATGAGCAGTTCTTC. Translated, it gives CASSLVGGAIPYNEQFF.

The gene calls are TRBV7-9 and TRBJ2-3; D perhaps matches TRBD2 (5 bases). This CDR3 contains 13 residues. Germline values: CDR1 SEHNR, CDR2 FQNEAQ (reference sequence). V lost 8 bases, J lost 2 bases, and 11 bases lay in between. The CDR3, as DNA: TGTGCCAGCTATGGAGCGGCCACAGATACGCAGTATTTT. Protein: CASYGAATDTQYF.

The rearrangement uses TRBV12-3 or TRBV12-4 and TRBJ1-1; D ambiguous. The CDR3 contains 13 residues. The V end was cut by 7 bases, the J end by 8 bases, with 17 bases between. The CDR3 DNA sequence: TGTGCCAGCACCTTGACCTTAGGCACCGAAGCTTTCTTT. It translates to CASTLTLGTEAFF.

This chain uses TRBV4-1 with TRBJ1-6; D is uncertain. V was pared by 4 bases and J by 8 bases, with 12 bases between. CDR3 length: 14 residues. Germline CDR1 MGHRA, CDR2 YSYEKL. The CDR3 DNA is TGCGCCAGCAGCCCCCAGGTGACTTATTCACCCCTCCACTTT. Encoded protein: CASSPQVTYSPLHF.

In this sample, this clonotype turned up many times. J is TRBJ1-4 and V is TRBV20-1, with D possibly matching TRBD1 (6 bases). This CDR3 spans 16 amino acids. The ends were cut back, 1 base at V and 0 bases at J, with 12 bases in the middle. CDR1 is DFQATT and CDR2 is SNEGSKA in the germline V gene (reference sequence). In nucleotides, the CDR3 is TGCAGTGCTAGAGGGGGGGCGGCCGCAACTAATGAAAAACTGTTTTTT. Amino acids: CSARGGAAATNEKLFF.

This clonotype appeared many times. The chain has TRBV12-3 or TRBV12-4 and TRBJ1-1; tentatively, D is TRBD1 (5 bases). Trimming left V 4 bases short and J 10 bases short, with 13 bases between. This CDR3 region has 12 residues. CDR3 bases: TGTGCCAGCAGTTCCAGGGACGCGGGAGCTTTCTTT. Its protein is CASSSRDAGAFF.

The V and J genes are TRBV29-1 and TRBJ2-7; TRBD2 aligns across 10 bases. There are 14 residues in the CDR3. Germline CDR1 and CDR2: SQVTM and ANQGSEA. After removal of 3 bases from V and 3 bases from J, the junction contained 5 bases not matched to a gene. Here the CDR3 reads CSVERVAGGYEQYF. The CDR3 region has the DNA TGCAGCGTTGAGAGGGTAGCGGGGGGCTACGAGCAGTACTTC.

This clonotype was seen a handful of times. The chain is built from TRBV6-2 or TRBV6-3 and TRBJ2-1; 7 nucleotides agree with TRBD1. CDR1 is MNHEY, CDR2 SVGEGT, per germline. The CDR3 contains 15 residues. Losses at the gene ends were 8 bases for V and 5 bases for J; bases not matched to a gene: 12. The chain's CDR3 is CASQGQPLGNNEQFF. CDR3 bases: TGTGCCAGCCAGGGACAGCCCTTGGGGAACAATGAGCAGTTCTTC.

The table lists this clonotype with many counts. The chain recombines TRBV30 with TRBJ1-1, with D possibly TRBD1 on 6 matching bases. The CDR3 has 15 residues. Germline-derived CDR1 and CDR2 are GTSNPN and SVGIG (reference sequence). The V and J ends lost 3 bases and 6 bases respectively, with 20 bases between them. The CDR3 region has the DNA TGTGCCTGGAGCTGGGGAACAGGGCCGGGGGCTGAAGCTTTCTTT. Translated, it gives CAWSWGTGPGAEAFF.